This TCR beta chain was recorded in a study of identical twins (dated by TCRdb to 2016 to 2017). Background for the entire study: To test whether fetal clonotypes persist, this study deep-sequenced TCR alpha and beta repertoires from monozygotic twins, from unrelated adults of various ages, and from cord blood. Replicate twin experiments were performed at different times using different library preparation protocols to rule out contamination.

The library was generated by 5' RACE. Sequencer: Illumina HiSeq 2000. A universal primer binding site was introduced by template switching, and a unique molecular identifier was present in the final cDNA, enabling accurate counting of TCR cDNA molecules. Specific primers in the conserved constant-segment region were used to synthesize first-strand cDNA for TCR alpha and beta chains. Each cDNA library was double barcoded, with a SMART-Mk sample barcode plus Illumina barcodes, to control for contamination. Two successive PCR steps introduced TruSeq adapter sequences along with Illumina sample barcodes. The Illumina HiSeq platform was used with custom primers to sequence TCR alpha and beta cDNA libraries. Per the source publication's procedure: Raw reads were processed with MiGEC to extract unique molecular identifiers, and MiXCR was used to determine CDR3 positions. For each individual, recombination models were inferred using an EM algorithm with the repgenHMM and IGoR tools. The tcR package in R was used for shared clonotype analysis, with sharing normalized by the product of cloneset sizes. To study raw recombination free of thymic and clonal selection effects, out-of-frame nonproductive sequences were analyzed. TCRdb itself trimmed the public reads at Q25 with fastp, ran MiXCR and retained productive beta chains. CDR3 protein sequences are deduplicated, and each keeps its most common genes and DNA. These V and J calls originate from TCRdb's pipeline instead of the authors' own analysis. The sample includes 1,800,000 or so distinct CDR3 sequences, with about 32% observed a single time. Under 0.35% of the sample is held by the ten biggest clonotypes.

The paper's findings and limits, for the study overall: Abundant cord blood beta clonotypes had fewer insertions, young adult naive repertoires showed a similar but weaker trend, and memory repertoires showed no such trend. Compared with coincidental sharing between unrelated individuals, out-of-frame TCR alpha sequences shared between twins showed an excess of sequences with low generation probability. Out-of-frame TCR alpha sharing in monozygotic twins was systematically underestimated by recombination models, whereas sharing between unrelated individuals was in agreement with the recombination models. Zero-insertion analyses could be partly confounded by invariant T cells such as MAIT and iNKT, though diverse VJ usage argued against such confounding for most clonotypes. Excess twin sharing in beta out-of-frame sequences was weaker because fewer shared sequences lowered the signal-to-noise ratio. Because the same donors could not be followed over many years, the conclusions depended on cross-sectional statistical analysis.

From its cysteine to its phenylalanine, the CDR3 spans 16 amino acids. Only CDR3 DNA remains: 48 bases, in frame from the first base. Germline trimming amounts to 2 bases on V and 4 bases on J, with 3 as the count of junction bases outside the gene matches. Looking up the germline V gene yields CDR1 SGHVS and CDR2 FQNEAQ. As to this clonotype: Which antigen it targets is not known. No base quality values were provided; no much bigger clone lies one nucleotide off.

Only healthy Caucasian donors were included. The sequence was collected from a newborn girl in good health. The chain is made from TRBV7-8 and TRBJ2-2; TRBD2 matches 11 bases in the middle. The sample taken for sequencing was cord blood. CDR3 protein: CASSLLAGGITGELFF. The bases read TGTGCCAGCAGCTTACTAGCGGGGGGTATCACCGGGGAGCTGTTTTTT. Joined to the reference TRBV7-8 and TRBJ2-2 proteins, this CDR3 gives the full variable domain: GAGVSQSPRYKVAKRGQDVALRCDPISGHVSLFWYQQALGQGPEFLTYFQNEAQLDKSGLPSDRFFAERPEGSVSTLKIQRTQQEDSAVYLCASSLLAGGITGELFFGEGSRLTVL.